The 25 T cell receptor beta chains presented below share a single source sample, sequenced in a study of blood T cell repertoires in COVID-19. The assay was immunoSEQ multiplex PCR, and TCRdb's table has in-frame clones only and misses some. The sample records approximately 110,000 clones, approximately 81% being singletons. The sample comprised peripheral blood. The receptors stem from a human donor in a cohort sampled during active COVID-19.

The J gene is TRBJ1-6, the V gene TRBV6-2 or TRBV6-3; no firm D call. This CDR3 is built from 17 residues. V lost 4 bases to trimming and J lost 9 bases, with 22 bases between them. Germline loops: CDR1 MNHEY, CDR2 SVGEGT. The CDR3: CASSSGEREIPGSPLHF. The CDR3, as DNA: TGTGCCAGCAGTTCTGGAGAGCGGGAGATTCCTGGTTCACCCCTCCACTTT.

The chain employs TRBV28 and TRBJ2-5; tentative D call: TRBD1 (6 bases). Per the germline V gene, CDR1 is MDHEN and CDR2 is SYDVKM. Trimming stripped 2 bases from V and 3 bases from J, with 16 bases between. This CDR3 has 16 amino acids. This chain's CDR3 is CASSLNPMGQKETQYF. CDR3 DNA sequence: TGTGCCAGCAGTTTAAACCCCATGGGACAAAAAGAGACCCAGTACTTC. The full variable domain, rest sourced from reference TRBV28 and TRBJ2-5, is DVKVTQSSRYLVKRTGEKVFLECVQDMDHENMFWYRQDPGLGLRLIYFSYDVKMKEKGDIPEGYSVSREKKERFSLILESASTNQTSMYLCASSLNPMGQKETQYFGPGTRLLVL.

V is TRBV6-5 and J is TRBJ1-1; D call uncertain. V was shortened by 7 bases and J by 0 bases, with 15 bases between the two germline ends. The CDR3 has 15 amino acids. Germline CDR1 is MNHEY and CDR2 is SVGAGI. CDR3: CASTLGRGLNTEAFF. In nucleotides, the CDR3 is TGTGCCAGCACCCTCGGTCGGGGTCTGAACACTGAAGCTTTCTTT.

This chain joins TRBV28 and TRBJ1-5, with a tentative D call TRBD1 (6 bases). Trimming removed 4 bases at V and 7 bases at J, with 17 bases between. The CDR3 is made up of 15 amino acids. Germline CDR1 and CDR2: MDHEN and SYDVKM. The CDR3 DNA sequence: TGTGCCAGCAGTTCCTCGGGACATTCCGTGCAGCCCCAGCATTTT. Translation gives CASSSSGHSVQPQHF.

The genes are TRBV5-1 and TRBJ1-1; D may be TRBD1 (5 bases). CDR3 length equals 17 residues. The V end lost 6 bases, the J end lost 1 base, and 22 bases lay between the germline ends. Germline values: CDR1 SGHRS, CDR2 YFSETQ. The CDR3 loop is CASTPIPGPTANTEAFF. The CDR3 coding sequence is TGCGCCAGCACTCCGATTCCCGGGCCGACAGCGAACACTGAAGCTTTCTTT.

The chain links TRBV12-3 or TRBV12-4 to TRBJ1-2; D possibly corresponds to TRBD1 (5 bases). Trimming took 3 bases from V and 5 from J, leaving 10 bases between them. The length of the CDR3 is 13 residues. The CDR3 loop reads CASSLRGGYGYTF. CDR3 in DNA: TGTGCCAGCAGTTTGCGGGGGGGATATGGCTACACCTTC.

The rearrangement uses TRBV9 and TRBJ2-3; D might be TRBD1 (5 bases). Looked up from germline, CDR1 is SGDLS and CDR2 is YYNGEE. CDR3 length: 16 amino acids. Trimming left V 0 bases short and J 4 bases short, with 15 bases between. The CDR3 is CASSVGTRVRADTQYF. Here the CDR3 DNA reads TGTGCCAGCAGCGTAGGAACCAGGGTTCGCGCAGATACGCAGTATTTT.

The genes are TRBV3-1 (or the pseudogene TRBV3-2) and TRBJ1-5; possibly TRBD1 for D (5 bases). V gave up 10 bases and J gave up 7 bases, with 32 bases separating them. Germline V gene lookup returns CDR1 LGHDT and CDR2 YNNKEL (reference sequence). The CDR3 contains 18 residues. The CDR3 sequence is CAIARRGRDRLSEQPQHF. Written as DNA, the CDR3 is TGTGCCATCGCCAGGAGGGGCCGGGACCGATTATCGGAACAGCCCCAGCATTTT.

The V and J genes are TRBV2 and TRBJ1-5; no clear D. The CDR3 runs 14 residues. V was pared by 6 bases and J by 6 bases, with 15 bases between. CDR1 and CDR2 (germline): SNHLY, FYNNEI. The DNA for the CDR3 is TGTGCCAGCAGGGGAGGTCACGGGAGTCAGCCCCAGCATTTT. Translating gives CASRGGHGSQPQHF.

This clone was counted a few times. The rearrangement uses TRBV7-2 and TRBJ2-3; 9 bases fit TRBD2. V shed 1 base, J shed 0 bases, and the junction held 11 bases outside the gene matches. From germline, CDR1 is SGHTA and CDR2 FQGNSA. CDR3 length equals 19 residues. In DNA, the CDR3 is TGTGCCAGCAGCTTAGGGGGCCTTAGCGGGGGCGTTAGCACAGATACGCAGTATTTT. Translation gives CASSLGGLSGGVSTDTQYF.

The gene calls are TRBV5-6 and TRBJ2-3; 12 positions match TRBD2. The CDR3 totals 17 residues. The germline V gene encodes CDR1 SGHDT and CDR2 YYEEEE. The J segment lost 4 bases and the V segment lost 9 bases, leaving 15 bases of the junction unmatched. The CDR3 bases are TGTGCCACGCATTGTCTAGCGGGGGGGGAGGGCCCAGATACGCAGTATTTT. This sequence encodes CATHCLAGGEGPDTQYF.

The CDR3 loop reads CASSPTASGGYNEQFF. In nucleotides, the CDR3 is TGTGCCAGCAGCCCCACGGCTAGCGGGGGGTACAATGAGCAGTTCTTC. The chain is built from TRBV7-3 and TRBJ2-1; 11 bases are a match to TRBD2. CDR1 SGHTA and CDR2 FQGTGA come from the germline V gene. The CDR3 has 16 residues. The ends lost 5 bases at V and 4 bases at J; junction bases unmatched: 7.

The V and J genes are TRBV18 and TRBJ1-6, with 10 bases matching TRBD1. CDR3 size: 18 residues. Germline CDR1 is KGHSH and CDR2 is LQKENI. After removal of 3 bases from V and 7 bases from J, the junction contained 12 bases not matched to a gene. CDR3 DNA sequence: TGTGCCAGCTCACCCTATCGACAGGGGGCATCGGGAAATTCACCCCTCCACTTT. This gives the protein CASSPYRQGASGNSPLHF.

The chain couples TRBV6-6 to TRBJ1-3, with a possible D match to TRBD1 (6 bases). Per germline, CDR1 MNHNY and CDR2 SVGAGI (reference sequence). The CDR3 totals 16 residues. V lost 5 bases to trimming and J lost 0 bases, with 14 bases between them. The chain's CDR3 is CASSTQTGHSGNTIYF. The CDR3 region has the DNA TGTGCCAGCAGTACGCAAACAGGGCACTCTGGAAACACCATATATTTT.

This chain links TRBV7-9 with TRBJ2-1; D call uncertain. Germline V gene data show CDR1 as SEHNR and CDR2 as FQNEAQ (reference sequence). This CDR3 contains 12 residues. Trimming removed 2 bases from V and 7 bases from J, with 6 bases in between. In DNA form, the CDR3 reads TGTGCCAGCAGCTTAATCTTAAATGAGCAGTTCTTC. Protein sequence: CASSLILNEQFF.

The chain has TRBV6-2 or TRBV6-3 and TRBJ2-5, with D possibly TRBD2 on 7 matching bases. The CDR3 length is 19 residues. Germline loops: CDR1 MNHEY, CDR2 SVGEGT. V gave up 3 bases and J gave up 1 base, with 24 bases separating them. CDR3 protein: CASSYSAGGGLAAQETQYF. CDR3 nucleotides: TGTGCCAGCAGTTATTCCGCCGGAGGGGGGCTAGCGGCCCAAGAGACCCAGTACTTC.

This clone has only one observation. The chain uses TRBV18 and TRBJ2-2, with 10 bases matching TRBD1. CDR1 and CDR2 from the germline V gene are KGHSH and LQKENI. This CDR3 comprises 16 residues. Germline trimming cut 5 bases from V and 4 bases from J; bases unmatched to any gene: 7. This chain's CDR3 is CASSERQGAVTGELFF. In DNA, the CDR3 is TGTGCCAGCTCAGAACGACAGGGGGCAGTCACCGGGGAGCTGTTTTTT.

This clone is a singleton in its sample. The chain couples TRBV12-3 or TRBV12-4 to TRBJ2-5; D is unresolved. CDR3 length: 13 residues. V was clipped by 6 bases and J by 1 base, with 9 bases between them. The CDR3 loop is CASRRTIQETQYF. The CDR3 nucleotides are TGTGCCAGCAGGCGTACTATCCAAGAGACCCAGTACTTC.

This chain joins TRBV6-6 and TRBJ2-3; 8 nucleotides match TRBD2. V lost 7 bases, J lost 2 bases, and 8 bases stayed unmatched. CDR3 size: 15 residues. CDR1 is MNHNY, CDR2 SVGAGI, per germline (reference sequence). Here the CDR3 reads CASTFSGTFTDTQYF. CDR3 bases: TGTGCCAGCACCTTTAGCGGGACCTTCACAGATACGCAGTATTTT.

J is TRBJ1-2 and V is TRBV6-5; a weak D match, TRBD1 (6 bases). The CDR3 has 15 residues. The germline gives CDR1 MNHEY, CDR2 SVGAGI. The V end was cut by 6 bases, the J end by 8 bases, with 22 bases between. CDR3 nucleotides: TGTGCCAGCAGCAATTATGGCGGGGGCCCGGTCGGCTACACCTTC. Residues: CASSNYGGGPVGYTF.

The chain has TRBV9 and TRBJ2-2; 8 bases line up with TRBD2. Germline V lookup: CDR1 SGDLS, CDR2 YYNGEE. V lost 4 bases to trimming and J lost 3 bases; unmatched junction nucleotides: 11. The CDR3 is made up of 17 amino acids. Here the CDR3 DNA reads TGTGCCAGCAGCTCCCCGGGAGGGTATTGGGACACCGGGGAGCTGTTTTTT. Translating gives CASSSPGGYWDTGELFF.

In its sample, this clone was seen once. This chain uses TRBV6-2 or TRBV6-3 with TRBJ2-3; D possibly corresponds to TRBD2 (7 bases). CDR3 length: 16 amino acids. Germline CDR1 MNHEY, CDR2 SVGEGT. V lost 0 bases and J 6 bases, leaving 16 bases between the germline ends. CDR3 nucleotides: TGTGCCAGCAGTTACTCGGGCGGGGGCGCAGGGGATACGCAGTATTTT. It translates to CASSYSGGGAGDTQYF.

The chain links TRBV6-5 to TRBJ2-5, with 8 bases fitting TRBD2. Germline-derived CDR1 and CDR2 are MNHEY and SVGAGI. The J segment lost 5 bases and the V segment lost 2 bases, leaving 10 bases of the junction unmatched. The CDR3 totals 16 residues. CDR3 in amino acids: CASSYAPGLGMETQYF. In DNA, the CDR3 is TGTGCCAGCAGTTACGCACCGGGACTAGGGATGGAGACCCAGTACTTC.

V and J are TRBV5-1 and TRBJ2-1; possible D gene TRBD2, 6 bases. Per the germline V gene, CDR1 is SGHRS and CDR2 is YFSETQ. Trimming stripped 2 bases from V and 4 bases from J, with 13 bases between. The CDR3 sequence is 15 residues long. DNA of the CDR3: TGCGCCAGCAGCTTCGAGGCGGGGAATTACAATGAGCAGTTCTTC. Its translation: CASSFEAGNYNEQFF.

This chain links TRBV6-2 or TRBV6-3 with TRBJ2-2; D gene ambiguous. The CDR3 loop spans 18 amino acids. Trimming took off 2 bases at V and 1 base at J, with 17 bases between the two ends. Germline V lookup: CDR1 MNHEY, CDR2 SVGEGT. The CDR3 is CASSYRPGTSLNTGELFF. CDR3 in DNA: TGTGCCAGCAGTTACCGTCCGGGTACGTCCTTGAACACCGGGGAGCTGTTTTTT.